What follows is one T cell receptor beta chain and its context. This clone's antigen is unknown. Per-nucleotide qualities are absent, and no much larger clonotype sits a single base away. TCR beta CDR3 regions were amplified from RNA transcripts. The first round of RT-PCR for the TCR CDR3 was performed with the HTBI primer set and the Qiagen OneStep RT-PCR kit. Libraries were constructed in a second round of multiplex PCR, after which size selection and purification were carried out. Sequencing of the libraries was done on an Illumina HiSeq2000 using paired-end 100 bp reads. Under the source paper's analysis protocol: SOAPnuke was used to process the raw data, throwing out any read that contained adapters or uncalled bases, had a mean Phred below 15, or lacked an exact constant-primer or identifier match. High-quality paired reads were merged using COPE v1.2.5, and each unique nucleotide sequence was defined as a clonotype. MiTCR v1.1 was used to align clonotypes to the IMGT TRBV, TRBD and TRBJ reference segments. The analysis included only V-J combinations with a frequency above 0.0001, which together covered approximately 99% of the repertoires. A TCS score was defined as the ratio between F50 (clonal expansion) and ExV (chaos), using BLOSUM62-based TCRdist between CDR3 peptides within each V-J. Welch's t-statistics and random forest reduced around 520 V-J features to roughly 13, which were used in a naive Bayes classifier (R e1071). TCRdb reworked the public reads: Q25 trimming with fastp, MiXCR clone assembly, productive beta chains retained. Each entry is one CDR3 protein sequence, shown with its most common DNA and genes. TCRdb, not the authors, supplied the V and J calls. The sample table holds fewer than 350,000 distinct CDR3 sequences, of which about 14% were seen once. The ten biggest clones cover roughly 7.5% of the sample.

This entry comes from a study of T cells in Graves' hyperthyroidism and ophthalmopathy (dated by TCRdb to between 2018 and 2021). In the study overall: Peripheral blood samples were taken at initial diagnosis, before any treatment was given. After blood sampling, hyperthyroidism patients were treated with methimazole at a starting dose of 30 mg daily, and ophthalmopathy patients were treated with high-dose intravenous methylprednisolone. The study also compared thyroid tissue and blood T-cell repertoires from roughly 6 Graves' hyperthyroidism patients. TCR Vbeta CDR3 sequencing of roughly 140 peripheral blood samples (43 ophthalmopathy, 75 to 85 hyperthyroidism and some 17 progressor patients) is reported in the paper. To identify TCR V-J signatures that set the groups apart, the researchers used a discovery cohort of 100 patients, made up of under 45 with Graves' ophthalmopathy and about 60 with stable Graves' hyperthyroidism. For training and testing, the 100 or so patients in the discovery cohort were randomly divided in a 7:3 ratio. Prospective prediction of ophthalmopathy was tested in an independent validation cohort consisting of 18 hyperthyroidism patients and approximately 16 patients who later progressed to ophthalmopathy.

The hyperthyroidism patients were between 18 and 65 years old and newly diagnosed, with a disease duration of less than 2 months. Patients with uncontrolled infections, other autoimmune diseases, pregnancy or lactation were excluded. Diagnoses relied on clinical symptoms, serum thyroxine and TRAb, thyroid ultrasound and orbital computed tomography. Blood from progressor patients was collected at the time of first diagnosis with hyperthyroidism, before any ophthalmopathy symptoms had appeared. PBMCs were isolated from about 10 ml of fresh peripheral blood by Ficoll-Paque density gradient centrifugation. Progressor patients were first diagnosed with Graves' hyperthyroidism and then developed ophthalmopathy during follow-up. Total RNA was extracted using Trizol reagent, and RNA quality was assessed on an Agilent 2100 Bioanalyzer. From cysteine to phenylalanine, the CDR3 is 15 amino acids long. Just CDR3 DNA is preserved here, 45 bases in frame from base 1. V sheds 3 bases and J sheds 5 bases, leaving 13 bases between their ends. Based on the germline V gene (reference sequence), the CDR1 and CDR2 sequences are LNHDA and SQIVND.

Points the paper makes about the study in general: Sample size was not statistically predetermined, and investigators were not blinded to group allocation. Most expanded thyroid clonotypes (frequency above 0.001) were also detected in blood, a finding suggesting that blood repertoires may reflect thyroid immune responses. In validation, progression to ophthalmopathy was predicted by the model with roughly 71% sensitivity and 72% to 85% specificity, a median of roughly 6.4 months before onset. A 13 V-J signature model separated ophthalmopathy from stable hyperthyroidism, with roughly 88% sensitivity and roughly 81% specificity in cross-validation and 80%/75% in testing.

The receptor was derived from a woman aged 25 to 39 with Graves' hyperthyroidism that later progressed to Graves' ophthalmopathy. The rearranged segments are TRBV19 and TRBJ2-2, with the D gene too uncertain to name. The specimen was blood. The DNA is TGTGCCAGTAGTATGGATTGGAGCGAGACCGGGGAGCTGTTTTTT. Its coded protein is CASSMDWSETGELFF.